This entry is about one T cell receptor (beta chain). The antigen is unknown. Stated time point: after neoadjuvant nivolumab, at surgical resection. Data came from immunoSEQ multiplex PCR; TCRdb stores just in-frame clones and leaves some out. The table records 55,000 to 80,000 clones, approximately 87% of them present only once. V lost 2 bases and J 5 bases, leaving 19 bases between the germline ends. Per the germline V gene, CDR1 is GTSNPN and CDR2 is SVGIG (reference sequence). This CDR3 has 15 residues. The data are from a study of neoadjuvant anti-PD-1 for oral cavity cancer. Study-wide results and limits: Treg/Th17 ratio rose with pretreatment blood and fell with post-treatment tumor TCRbeta clonality. Only three patients per response group were TCR-analyzed; validation needed.

Source: PBMCs, taken after nivolumab (anti-PD-1) treatment. The clonotype originates from a person between 40 and 80 years old with oral cavity squamous cell carcinoma. The V and J genes are TRBV30 and TRBJ2-7; a possible D gene is TRBD2 (7 bases). The DNA of the CDR3 is TGTGCCTGGAGTCCCAAGGGGGGGGTCCTCCACGAGCAGTACTTC. This codes for CAWSPKGGVLHEQYF.